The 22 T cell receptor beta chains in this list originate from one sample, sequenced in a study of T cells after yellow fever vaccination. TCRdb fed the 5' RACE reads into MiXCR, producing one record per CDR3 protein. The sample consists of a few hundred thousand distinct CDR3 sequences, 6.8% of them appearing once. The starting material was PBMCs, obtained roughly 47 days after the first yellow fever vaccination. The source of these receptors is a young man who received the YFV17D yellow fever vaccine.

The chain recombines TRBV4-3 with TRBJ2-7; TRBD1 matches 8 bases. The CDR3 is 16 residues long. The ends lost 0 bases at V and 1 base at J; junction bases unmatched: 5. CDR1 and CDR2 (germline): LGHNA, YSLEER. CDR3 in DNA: TGCGCCAGCAGCCAAGATAGACAGGGGATTTCCTACGAGCAGTACGTC. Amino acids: CASSQDRQGISYEQYV.

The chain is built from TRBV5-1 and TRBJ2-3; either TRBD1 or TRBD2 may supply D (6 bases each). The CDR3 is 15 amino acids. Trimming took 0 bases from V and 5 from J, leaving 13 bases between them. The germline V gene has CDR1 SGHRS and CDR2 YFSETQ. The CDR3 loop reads CASSLAGGKQDTQYF. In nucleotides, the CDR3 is TGCGCCAGCAGCTTGGCCGGGGGCAAGCAAGATACGCAGTATTTT.

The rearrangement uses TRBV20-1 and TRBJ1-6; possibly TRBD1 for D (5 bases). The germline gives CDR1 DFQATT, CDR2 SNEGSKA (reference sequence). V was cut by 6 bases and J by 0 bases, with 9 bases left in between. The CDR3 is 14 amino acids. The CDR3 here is CSARDGSYNSPLHF. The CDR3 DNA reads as TGCAGTGCCCGGGACGGCTCCTATAATTCACCCCTCCACTTT.

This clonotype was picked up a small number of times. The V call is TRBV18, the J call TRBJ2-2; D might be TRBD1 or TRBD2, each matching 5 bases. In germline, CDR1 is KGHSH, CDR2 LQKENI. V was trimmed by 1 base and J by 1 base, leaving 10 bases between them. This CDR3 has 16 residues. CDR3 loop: CASSPQSGGNTGELFF. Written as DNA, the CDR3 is TGTGCCAGCTCACCACAGTCTGGGGGGAACACCGGGGAGCTGTTTTTT. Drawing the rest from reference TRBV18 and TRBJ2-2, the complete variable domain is NAGVMQNPRHLVRRRGQEARLRCSPMKGHSHVYWYRQLPEEGLKFMVYLQKENIIDESGMPKERFSAEFPKEGPSILRIQQVVRGDSAAYFCASSPQSGGNTGELFFGEGSRLTVL.

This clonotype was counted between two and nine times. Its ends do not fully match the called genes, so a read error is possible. CDR3 DNA sequence: TGCTGTGCTAGAGATCCTAGGGGGGGTAGCACCGGGGAGCTGTTTTTT. Its protein is CCARDPRGGSTGELFF. The rearrangement joins TRBV20-1 to TRBJ2-2; the D gene is possibly TRBD2 (7 bases). CDR1 and CDR2 (germline): DFQATT, SNEGSKA (reference sequence). The CDR3 sequence is 16 residues long.

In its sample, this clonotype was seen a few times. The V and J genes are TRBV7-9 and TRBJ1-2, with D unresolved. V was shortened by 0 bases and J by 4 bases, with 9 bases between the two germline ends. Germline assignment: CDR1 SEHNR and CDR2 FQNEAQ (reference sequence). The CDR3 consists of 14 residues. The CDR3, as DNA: TGTGCCAGCAGCTTAGCGCAAAAGCGCTATGGCTACACCTTC. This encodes CASSLAQKRYGYTF.

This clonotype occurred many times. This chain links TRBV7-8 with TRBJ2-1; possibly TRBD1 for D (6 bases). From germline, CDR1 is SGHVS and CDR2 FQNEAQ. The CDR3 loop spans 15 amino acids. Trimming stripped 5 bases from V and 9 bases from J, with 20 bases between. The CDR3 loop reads CASSPLGGPSGEQFF. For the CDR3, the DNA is TGTGCCAGCAGCCCGCTTGGGGGCCCGAGCGGTGAGCAGTTCTTC.

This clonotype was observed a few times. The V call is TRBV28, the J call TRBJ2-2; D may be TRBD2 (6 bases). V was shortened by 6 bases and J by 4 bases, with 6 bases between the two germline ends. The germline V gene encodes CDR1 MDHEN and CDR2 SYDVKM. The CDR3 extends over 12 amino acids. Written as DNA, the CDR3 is TGTGCCAGCAGCGGGGGCACCGGGGAGCTGTTTTTT. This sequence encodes CASSGGTGELFF.

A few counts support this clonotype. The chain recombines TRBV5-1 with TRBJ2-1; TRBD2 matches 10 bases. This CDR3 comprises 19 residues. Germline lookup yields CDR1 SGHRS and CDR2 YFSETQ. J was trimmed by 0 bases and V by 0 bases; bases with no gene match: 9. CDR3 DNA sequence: TGCGCCAGCAGCTTGGCTCTTAGCGGGGGGTTAAGCTCCTACAATGAGCAGTTCTTC. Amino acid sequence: CASSLALSGGLSSYNEQFF. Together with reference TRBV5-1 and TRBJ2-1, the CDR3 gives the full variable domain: KAGVTQTPRYLIKTRGQQVTLSCSPISGHRSVSWYQQTPGQGLQFLFEYFSETQRNKGNFPGRFSGRQFSNSRSEMNVSTLELGDSALYLCASSLALSGGLSSYNEQFFGPGTRLTVL.

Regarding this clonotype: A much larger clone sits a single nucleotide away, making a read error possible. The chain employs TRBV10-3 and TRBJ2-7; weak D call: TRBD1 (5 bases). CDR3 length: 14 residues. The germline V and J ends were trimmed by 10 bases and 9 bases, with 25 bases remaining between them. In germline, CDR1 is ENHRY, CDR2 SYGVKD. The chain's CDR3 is CARLGQVSGWVQYF. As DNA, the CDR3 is TGTGCCAGGTTAGGGCAAGTTTCAGGGTGGGTGCAGTACTTC.

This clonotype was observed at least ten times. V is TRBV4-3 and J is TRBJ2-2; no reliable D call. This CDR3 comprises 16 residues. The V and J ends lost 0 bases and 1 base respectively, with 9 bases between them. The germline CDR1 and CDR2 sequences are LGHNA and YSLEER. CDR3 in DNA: TGCGCCAGCAGCCAAGATAGGAGCGAGAACACCGGGGAGCTGTTTTTT. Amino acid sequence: CASSQDRSENTGELFF.

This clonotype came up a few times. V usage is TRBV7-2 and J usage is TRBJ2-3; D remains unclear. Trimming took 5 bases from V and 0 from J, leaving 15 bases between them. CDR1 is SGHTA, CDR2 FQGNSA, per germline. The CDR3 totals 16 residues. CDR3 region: CASSQRGPLSTDTQYF. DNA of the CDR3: TGTGCCAGCAGCCAAAGAGGCCCCCTTAGCACAGATACGCAGTATTTT.

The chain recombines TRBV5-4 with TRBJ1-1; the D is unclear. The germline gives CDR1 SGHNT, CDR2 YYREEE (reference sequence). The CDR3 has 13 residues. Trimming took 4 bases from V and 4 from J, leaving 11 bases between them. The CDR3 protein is CASSGLEGTEAFF. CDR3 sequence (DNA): TGTGCCAGCAGCGGACTTGAGGGCACTGAAGCTTTCTTT.

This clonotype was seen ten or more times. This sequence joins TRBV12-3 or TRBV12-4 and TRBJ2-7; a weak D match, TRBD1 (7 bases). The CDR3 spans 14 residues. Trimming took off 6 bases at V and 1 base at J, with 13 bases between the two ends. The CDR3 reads CASRVQGGSYEQYF. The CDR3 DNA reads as TGTGCCAGCAGGGTGCAGGGGGGTTCCTACGAGCAGTACTTC.

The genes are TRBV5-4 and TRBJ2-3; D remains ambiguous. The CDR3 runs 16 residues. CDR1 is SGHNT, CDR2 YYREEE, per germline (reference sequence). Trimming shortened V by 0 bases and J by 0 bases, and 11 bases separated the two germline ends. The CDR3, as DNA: TGTGCCAGCAGCTTGGGAGGACGGCAGAGCACAGATACGCAGTATTTT. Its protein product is CASSLGGRQSTDTQYF.

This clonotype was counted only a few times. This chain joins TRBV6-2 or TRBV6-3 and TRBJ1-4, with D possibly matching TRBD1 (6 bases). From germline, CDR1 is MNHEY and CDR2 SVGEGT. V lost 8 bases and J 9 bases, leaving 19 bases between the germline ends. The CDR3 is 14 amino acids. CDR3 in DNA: TGTGCCAGCTCGCCGGACAGCCCTCTGAAAAAACTGTTTTTT. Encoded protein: CASSPDSPLKKLFF.

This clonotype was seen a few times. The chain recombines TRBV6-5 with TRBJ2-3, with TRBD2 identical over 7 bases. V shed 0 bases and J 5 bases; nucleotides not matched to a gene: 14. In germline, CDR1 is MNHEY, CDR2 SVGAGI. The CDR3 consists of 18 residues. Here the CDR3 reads CASSYSIYPSGGIDTQYF. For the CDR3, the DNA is TGTGCCAGCAGTTACTCGATCTACCCCTCGGGGGGAATAGATACGCAGTATTTT.

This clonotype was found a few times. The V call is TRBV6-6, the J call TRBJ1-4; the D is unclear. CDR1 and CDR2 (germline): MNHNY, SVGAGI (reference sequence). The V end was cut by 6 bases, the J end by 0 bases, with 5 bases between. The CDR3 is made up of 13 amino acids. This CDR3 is CASRTATNEKLFF. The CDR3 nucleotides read TGTGCCAGCAGAACAGCAACTAATGAAAAACTGTTTTTT.

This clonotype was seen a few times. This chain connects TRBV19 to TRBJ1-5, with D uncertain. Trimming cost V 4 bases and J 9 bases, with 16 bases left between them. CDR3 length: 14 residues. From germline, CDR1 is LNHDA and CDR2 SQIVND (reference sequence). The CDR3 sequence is CASSTGPLRLPQHF. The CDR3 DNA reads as TGTGCCAGTAGTACAGGACCTTTGCGGTTGCCCCAGCATTTT.

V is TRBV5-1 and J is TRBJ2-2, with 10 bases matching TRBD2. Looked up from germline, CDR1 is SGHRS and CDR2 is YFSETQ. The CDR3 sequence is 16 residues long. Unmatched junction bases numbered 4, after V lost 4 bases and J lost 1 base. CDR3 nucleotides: TGCGCCAGCAGCCCCAGACTAGCGGGGAACACCGGGGAGCTGTTTTTT. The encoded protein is CASSPRLAGNTGELFF.

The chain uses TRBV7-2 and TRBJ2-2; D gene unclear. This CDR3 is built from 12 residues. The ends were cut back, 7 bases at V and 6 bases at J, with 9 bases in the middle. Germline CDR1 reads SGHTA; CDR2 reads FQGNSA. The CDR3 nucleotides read TGTGCCAGCACCTATAGCCCCGGGGAGCTGTTTTTT. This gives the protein CASTYSPGELFF.

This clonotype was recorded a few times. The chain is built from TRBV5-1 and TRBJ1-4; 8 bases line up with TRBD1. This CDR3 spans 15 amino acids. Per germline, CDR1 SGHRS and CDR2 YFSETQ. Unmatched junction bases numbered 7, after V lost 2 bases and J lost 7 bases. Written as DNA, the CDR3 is TGCGCCAGCAGCTTCCAGGGGGCGCGAGGTGAAAAACTGTTTTTT. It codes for CASSFQGARGEKLFF.